These T cell receptor beta chains were read from a single sample in a study of T cells after yellow fever vaccination. TCRdb fed the 5' RACE reads into MiXCR, producing one record per CDR3 protein. The sample includes over 300,000 distinct CDR3 sequences, 6.5% to 8.5% of them seen just once. This sample comprised PBMCs, obtained roughly seven weeks after the first yellow fever vaccination. These receptors were collected from a man aged 18-30 years who received the YFV17D yellow fever vaccine. CDR3s include the opening cysteine and the closing phenylalanine or tryptophan. D genes are given only for firm matches. Expanded clones are given a class, and other clones once, few, many or no size at all.

size: -
V: TRBV18
D: TRBD1
J: TRBJ2-3
DNA: TGTGCCAGCTCACTACCGGGACAGGGCAGCACAGATACGCAGTATTTT
CDR3: CASSLPGQGSTDTQYF

size: few
V: TRBV11-2
D: TRBD2
J: TRBJ2-3
DNA: TGTGCCAGCAGCGTGGGGACTAGCGGGGACTACACAGATACGCAGTATTTT
CDR3: CASSVGTSGDYTDTQYF

size: -
V: TRBV7-8
D: -
J: TRBJ2-1
DNA: TGTGCCAGCAGCTTAGTATATGGGCAGCAGTTCTTC
CDR3: CASSLVYGQQFF

size: many
V: TRBV20-1
D: TRBD1
J: TRBJ1-1
DNA: TGCAGTGCTAGAGATCACAGGGGCTCCGCTGAAGCTTTCTTT
CDR3: CSARDHRGSAEAFF

size: many
V: TRBV10-3
D: TRBD1
J: TRBJ2-1
DNA: TGTGCCATCAGCGGGACAGGGTCCGACAATGAGCAGTTCTTC
CDR3: CAISGTGSDNEQFF

size: few
V: TRBV19
D: TRBD1
J: TRBJ1-1
DNA: TGTGCCAGTTCTCGACAGGGCTTGAACACTGAAGCTTTCTTT
CDR3: CASSRQGLNTEAFF

size: few
V: TRBV20-1
D: -
J: TRBJ2-1
DNA: TGCAGTGCTAGAGCCAGCGTACATGAGCAGTTCTTC
CDR3: CSARASVHEQFF

size: few
V: TRBV20-1
D: -
J: TRBJ1-1
DNA: TGCAGTGCTAGAGATGGGAACTGGCGTGGGACTGAAGCTTTCTTT
CDR3: CSARDGNWRGTEAFF

size: -
V: TRBV4-1
D: -
J: TRBJ1-1
DNA: TGCGCCAGCACCAAAGAGGAGGGGCGGATGAACACTGAAGCTTTCTTT
CDR3: CASTKEEGRMNTEAFF

size: -
V: TRBV9
D: TRBD2
J: TRBJ2-7
DNA: TGTGCCAGCAGCCCCAGCGGGGGGGCCGAGGAGCAGTACTTC
CDR3: CASSPSGGAEEQYF

size: few
V: TRBV20-1
D: TRBD2
J: TRBJ2-3
DNA: TGCAGTGCTAGACCGGGGGGGCCTTCAGATACGCAGTATTTT
CDR3: CSARPGGPSDTQYF

size: few
V: TRBV7-2
D: -
J: TRBJ2-1
DNA: TGTGCCAGCAGCTTGACGGCGGTGGGGCCCCATGGGAATGAGCAGTTCTTC
CDR3: CASSLTAVGPHGNEQFF

size: many
V: TRBV4-1
D: -
J: TRBJ1-2
DNA: TGCGCCAGCAGCCAAGCGCCAGGGCCGCGGGGCTACACCTTC
CDR3: CASSQAPGPRGYTF

size: -
V: TRBV5-1
D: TRBD2
J: TRBJ2-1
DNA: TGCGCCAGCAGCCAAAGCGGGGACTCCTACAATGAGCAGTTCTTC
CDR3: CASSQSGDSYNEQFF

size: -
V: TRBV12-3/TRBV12-4
D: TRBD2
J: TRBJ2-3
DNA: TGTGCCAGCAGCCGCGGACTAGCGGGGGGAACAGATACGCAGTATTTT
CDR3: CASSRGLAGGTDTQYF

size: many
V: TRBV12-3/TRBV12-4
D: -
J: TRBJ2-3
DNA: TGTGCCAGCAGTTTAGGCGGGTTTGATTTTACGCAGTATTTT
CDR3: CASSLGGFDFTQYF

size: few
V: TRBV4-3
D: TRBD1
J: TRBJ2-7
DNA: TGCGCCAGCAGCCAAGCCCTACGGACAGGGTTTACCTACGAGCAGTACTTC
CDR3: CASSQALRTGFTYEQYF

size: -
V: TRBV4-3
D: -
J: TRBJ2-3
DNA: TGCGCCAGCAGCCAAGCACGGGACCTACAAGGGGGGACAGATACGCAGTATTTT
CDR3: CASSQARDLQGGTDTQYF

size: -
V: TRBV30
D: -
J: TRBJ2-5
DNA: TGTGCCTGGACCACCGGCCAGGGCCAAGAGACCCAGTACTTC
CDR3: CAWTTGQGQETQYF

size: -
V: TRBV20-1
D: -
J: TRBJ1-4
DNA: TGCAGTGCTCCGCAGGGTTCTATTAATGAAAAACTGTTTTTT
CDR3: CSAPQGSINEKLFF

size: -
V: TRBV7-3
D: TRBD2
J: TRBJ2-5
DNA: TGTGCCAGCAGCTGGGGGGGTAGCGGGGCCCAAGAGACCCAGTACTTC
CDR3: CASSWGGSGAQETQYF

size: -
V: TRBV4-1
D: -
J: TRBJ2-7
DNA: TGCGCCAGCAGCCCCCTTTTCTACGAGCAGTACTTC
CDR3: CASSPLFYEQYF

size: few
V: TRBV7-9
D: -
J: TRBJ2-1
DNA: TGTGCCAGCAGCTTTGACAATGAGCAGTTCTTC
CDR3: CASSFDNEQFF

size: -
V: TRBV5-1
D: TRBD1
J: TRBJ1-2
DNA: TGCGCCAGCAGCACGGGACAGGTTCGCCGGAACTATGGCTACACCTTC
CDR3: CASSTGQVRRNYGYTF

size: few
V: TRBV12-3/TRBV12-4
D: TRBD2
J: TRBJ2-3
DNA: TGTGCCAGCGCCCTGCTGTTGGCGGGGGGCCAGGGAGATACGCAGTATTTT
CDR3: CASALLLAGGQGDTQYF

size: many
V: TRBV5-1
D: -
J: TRBJ1-2
DNA: TGCGCCAGCAGCATCAAGACCGCCGAGAACTATGGCTACACCTTC
CDR3: CASSIKTAENYGYTF

size: few
V: TRBV7-9
D: -
J: TRBJ2-3
DNA: TGTGCCAGCAGCTTCCACTCCCTCACAGATACGCAGTATTTT
CDR3: CASSFHSLTDTQYF

size: few
V: TRBV5-1
D: -
J: TRBJ1-1
DNA: TGCGCCAGCAGCCCAGACGCGGGACAAAACACTGAAGCTTTCTTT
CDR3: CASSPDAGQNTEAFF

size: -
V: TRBV11-3
D: -
J: TRBJ2-3
DNA: TGTGCCAGCAGCTTATCCCTCCCAGATACGCAGTATTTT
CDR3: CASSLSLPDTQYF

size: many
V: TRBV6-2/TRBV6-3
D: TRBD1
J: TRBJ2-7
DNA: TGTGCCAGCAGTTACTCCAGGGGGTCCTACGAGCAGTACTTC
CDR3: CASSYSRGSYEQYF

size: few
V: TRBV5-1
D: TRBD1
J: TRBJ1-3
DNA: TGCGCCAGCAGCTTGGAAGGGGGCGAGGACACCATATATTTT
CDR3: CASSLEGGEDTIYF

size: -
V: TRBV5-1
D: -
J: TRBJ2-5
DNA: TGCGCCAGCAGCCCACGACAGATACAAGAGACCCAGTACTTC
CDR3: CASSPRQIQETQYF

size: -
V: TRBV14
D: -
J: TRBJ2-5
DNA: TGTGCCAGCAGCCAATGGCCTAGAAGGCAAGAGACCCAGTACTTC
CDR3: CASSQWPRRQETQYF

size: few
V: TRBV9
D: -
J: TRBJ1-6
DNA: TGTGCCAGCAGCGTCACCCCGGATAATTCACCCCTCCACTTT
CDR3: CASSVTPDNSPLHF

size: few
V: TRBV4-3
D: -
J: TRBJ2-3
DNA: TGCGCCAGCAGCCAAGAATGGCAGGGGTGGGATACGCAGTATTTT
CDR3: CASSQEWQGWDTQYF

size: -
V: TRBV15
D: -
J: TRBJ1-1
DNA: TGTGCCACCAGCAGAGATGAAGAGTGGCCAGGGGCAGCTTTCTTT
CDR3: CATSRDEEWPGAAFF

size: few
V: TRBV6-2/TRBV6-3
D: -
J: TRBJ1-1
DNA: TGTGCCAGCAGTCACGGGGGACCCTTTTCAGCTTTCTTT
CDR3: CASSHGGPFSAFF

size: many
V: TRBV29-1
D: -
J: TRBJ2-1
DNA: TGCAGCGTACCCCGGGACACCTCGGGTGAGCAGTTCTTC
CDR3: CSVPRDTSGEQFF

size: -
V: TRBV6-1
D: -
J: TRBJ2-7
DNA: TGTGCCAGCAGCTCAGGTACAAGGAGCTACGAGCAGTACTTC
CDR3: CASSSGTRSYEQYF

size: -
V: TRBV30
D: -
J: TRBJ2-3
DNA: TGTGCCTGGTCGCCGGGAATAGGGCGGGATACGCAGTATTTT
CDR3: CAWSPGIGRDTQYF

size: many
V: TRBV5-1
D: -
J: TRBJ2-5
DNA: TGCGCCAGCAGCGCAGGGTGGGGTAATCAGGAGACCCAGTACTTC
CDR3: CASSAGWGNQETQYF

size: many
V: TRBV4-1
D: -
J: TRBJ2-3
DNA: TGCGCCAGCAGCCAAGATAAGGTCCTAAGCACAGATACGCAGTATTTT
CDR3: CASSQDKVLSTDTQYF

size: many
V: TRBV5-1
D: -
J: TRBJ2-5
DNA: TGCGCCAGCAGCTTGAATAGCTTCGGGGAGACCCAGTACTTC
CDR3: CASSLNSFGETQYF

size: -
V: TRBV10-2
D: TRBD2
J: TRBJ2-3
DNA: TGCGCCAGCAGTGAGTCCCGGGGGGGAACAGATACGCAGTATTTT
CDR3: CASSESRGGTDTQYF